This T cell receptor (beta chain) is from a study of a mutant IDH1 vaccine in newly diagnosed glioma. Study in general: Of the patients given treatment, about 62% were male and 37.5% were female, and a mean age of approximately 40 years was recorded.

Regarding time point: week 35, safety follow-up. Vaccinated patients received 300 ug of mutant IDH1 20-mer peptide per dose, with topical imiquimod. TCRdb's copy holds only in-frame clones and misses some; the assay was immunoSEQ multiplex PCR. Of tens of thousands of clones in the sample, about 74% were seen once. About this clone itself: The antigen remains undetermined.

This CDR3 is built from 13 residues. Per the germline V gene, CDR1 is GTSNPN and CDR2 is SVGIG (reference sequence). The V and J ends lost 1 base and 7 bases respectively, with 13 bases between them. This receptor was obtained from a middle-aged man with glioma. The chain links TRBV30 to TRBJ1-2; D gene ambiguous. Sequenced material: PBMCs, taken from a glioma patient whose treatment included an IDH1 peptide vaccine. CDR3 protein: CAWSALGGLGYTF. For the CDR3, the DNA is TGTGCCTGGAGTGCTTTAGGTGGCCTTGGCTACACCTTC.